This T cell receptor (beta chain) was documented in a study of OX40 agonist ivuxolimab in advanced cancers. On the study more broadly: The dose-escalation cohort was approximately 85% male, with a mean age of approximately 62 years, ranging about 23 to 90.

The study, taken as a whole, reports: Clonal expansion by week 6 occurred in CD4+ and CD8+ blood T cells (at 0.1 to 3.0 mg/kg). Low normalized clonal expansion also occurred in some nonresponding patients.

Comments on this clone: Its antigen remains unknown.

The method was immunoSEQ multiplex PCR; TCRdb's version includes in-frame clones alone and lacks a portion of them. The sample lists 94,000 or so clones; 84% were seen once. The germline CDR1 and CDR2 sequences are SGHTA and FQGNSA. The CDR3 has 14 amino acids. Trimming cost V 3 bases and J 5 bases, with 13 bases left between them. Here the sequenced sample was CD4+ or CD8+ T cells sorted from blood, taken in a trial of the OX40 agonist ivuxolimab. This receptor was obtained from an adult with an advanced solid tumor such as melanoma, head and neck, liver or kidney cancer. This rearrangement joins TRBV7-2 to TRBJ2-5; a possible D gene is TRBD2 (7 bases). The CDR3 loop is CASSLGGRAETQYF. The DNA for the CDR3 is TGTGCCAGCAGCTTGGGGGGGCGAGCGGAGACCCAGTACTTC.